This T cell receptor (beta chain) was identified during a study of high-grade serous ovarian cancer treatment subgroups. Only in-frame clones appear in the TCRdb table, and some are missing; sequencing was by immunoSEQ multiplex PCR. This sample has about 2,800 clones; roughly three quarters occur once, and the top ten carry 15% to 20%. The tumor samples were collected prior to definitive surgery or chemotherapy. The CDR3 is 15 amino acids. Germline CDR1 MDHEN, CDR2 SYDVKM. Trimming at V came to 8 bases and at J to 2 bases, leaving 9 bases not matched to a gene. The chain employs TRBV28 and TRBJ1-2; 9 bases map to TRBD1. This TCR derives from a human donor with high-grade serous ovarian cancer. Sequences were obtained from tumor tissue. The CDR3 loop reads CASRMDRGMNYGYTF. CDR3 sequence (DNA): TGTGCCAGCCGGATGGACAGGGGAATGAACTATGGCTACACCTTC.